One and the same sample provided the 7 T cell receptor beta chains below, sequenced in a study of control samples from healthy donors and cancer patients. The assay was immunoSEQ multiplex PCR, and TCRdb's table has in-frame clones only and misses some. The sample shows tens of thousands of clones, 87% of them seen only once. Sequenced material: PBMCs. These receptors were taken from a man in his 60s with head and neck cancer.

V usage is TRBV6-5 and J usage is TRBJ2-7, with D unclear. The CDR3 contains 12 residues. Germline CDR1 MNHEY, CDR2 SVGAGI. V gave up 5 bases and J gave up 3 bases, with 8 bases separating them. In DNA form, the CDR3 reads TGTGCCAGCAGTCCGACGGGCTACGAGCAGTACTTC. Its protein product is CASSPTGYEQYF.

The rearrangement uses TRBV7-6 and TRBJ2-5; D is unclear. Trimming left V 5 bases short and J 1 base short, with 14 bases between. CDR1 is SGHVS and CDR2 is FNYEAQ in the germline V gene. This CDR3 contains 15 residues. The CDR3 spells CASSKMGRTQETQYF. In DNA, the CDR3 is TGTGCCAGCAGCAAGATGGGCAGAACCCAAGAGACCCAGTACTTC.

In its sample, this clone was seen once. The rearrangement joins TRBV6-2 or TRBV6-3 to TRBJ2-7; 11 positions agree with TRBD1. This CDR3 is 20 amino acids long. Trimming at V came to 0 bases and at J to 4 bases, leaving 17 bases not matched to a gene. Germline values: CDR1 MNHEY, CDR2 SVGEGT. CDR3 amino acids: CASSYSIGQGARSFDYEQYF. CDR3 sequence (DNA): TGTGCCAGCAGTTACTCGATAGGACAGGGGGCGCGCAGCTTTGATTACGAGCAGTACTTC.

The V gene is TRBV30, the J gene TRBJ1-3; D unclear. Germline-derived CDR1 and CDR2 are GTSNPN and SVGIG (reference sequence). The germline V and J ends were trimmed by 3 bases and 0 bases, with 9 bases remaining between them. The CDR3 is 14 amino acids. The CDR3 DNA reads TGTGCCTGGAGGAAAGGTTCCTCTGGAAACACCATATATTTT. Encoded protein: CAWRKGSSGNTIYF.

The CDR3 DNA reads as TGTGCCAGCAGTTCAACAGGGGGCGGACGATATGGCTACACCTTC. Protein sequence: CASSSTGGGRYGYTF. The V gene is TRBV6-5, the J gene TRBJ1-2; TRBD1 matches 9 bases. The CDR3 has 15 residues. Per the germline V gene, CDR1 is MNHEY and CDR2 is SVGAGI. V shed 4 bases and J 5 bases; nucleotides not matched to a gene: 8.

V usage is TRBV7-8 and J usage is TRBJ1-1; TRBD1 agrees at 9 bases. J gave up 1 base and V 3 bases, and 9 bases lay outside the gene matches. CDR3 size: 17 residues. The germline V gene has CDR1 SGHVS and CDR2 FQNEAQ. The DNA of the CDR3 is TGTGCCAGCAGCTTCCAGCCCAGGACAGGGGCGAACACTGAAGCTTTCTTT. It codes for CASSFQPRTGANTEAFF.

This clone is a singleton in its sample. The rearrangement uses TRBV10-2 and TRBJ1-2; possibly TRBD1 for D (6 bases). Trimming took 11 bases from V and 3 from J, leaving 7 bases between them. CDR1 and CDR2 from the germline V gene are WSHSY and SAAADI. This CDR3 has 10 residues. In nucleotides, the CDR3 is TGCGCCTCAGGGGACTATGGCTACACCTTC. Its translation is CASGDYGYTF.